The rows below give T cell receptor beta chains drawn from one sample of a study of CD8+ T cells in alopecia areata. Libraries were prepared by immunoSEQ multiplex PCR; TCRdb keeps only in-frame clonotypes and omits some of them. The table records approximately 43,000 clones, 50% to 70% of them present only once. This sample comprised CD8+ T cells sorted from blood, obtained at week 4, from a patient treated with tofacitinib. The source is a human donor with alopecia areata. The CDR3 runs from the conserved cysteine through the conserved F or W. A D gene is named only where the DNA matches it firmly. Where a row states a size, it is once, few, many or the class of an expanded clone; other rows omit it.

>TRBD1|NA|TRBV7-9|TRBJ1-1
CATGWGQGPRTEAFF
TGTGCCACAGGTTGGGGACAGGGCCCGAGGACTGAAGCTTTCTTT
>NA|NA|TRBV5-1|TRBJ2-1
CASSLEGFGDEQFF
TGCGCCAGCAGCTTGGAGGGTTTTGGGGATGAGCAGTTCTTC
>NA|NA|TRBV11-2|TRBJ2-7
CASSQIDRTYEQYF
TGTGCCAGCAGCCAAATTGACAGGACCTACGAGCAGTACTTC
>NA|few|TRBV29-1|TRBJ2-5
CSVEYLGGTQYF
TGCAGCGTTGAATACCTGGGGGGGACCCAGTACTTC
>NA|NA|TRBV7-3|TRBJ2-1
CASSPRGSHNEQFF
TGTGCCAGCAGTCCTCGCGGGTCGCACAATGAGCAGTTCTTC
>NA|few|TRBV4-3|TRBJ2-3
CASSQDRASEDTQYF
TGCGCCAGCAGCCAAGATAGGGCTAGTGAGGATACGCAGTATTTT
>NA|few|TRBV11-1|TRBJ1-5
CASSLVKTQPQHF
TGTGCCAGCAGCCTTGTTAAGACTCAGCCCCAGCATTTT
>NA|NA|TRBV23-1|TRBJ2-6
CASSQDGSSGANVLTF
TGCGCCAGCAGCCAAGATGGGAGCTCTGGGGCCAACGTCCTGACTTTC
>NA|NA|TRBV13|TRBJ1-2
CASSSSQELKVWNYGYTF
TGTGCCAGCAGCTCTTCTCAGGAACTGAAAGTTTGGAACTATGGCTACACCTTC
>NA|NA|TRBV6-5|TRBJ1-1
CASSYELHGNTEAFF
TGTGCCAGCAGTTACGAACTCCACGGGAACACTGAAGCTTTCTTT
>NA|NA|TRBV29-1|TRBJ1-2
CSVVQGRYGYTF
TGCAGCGTTGTACAGGGCCGATATGGCTACACCTTC
>NA|NA|TRBV29-1|TRBJ2-1
CSANGQSYNEQFF
TGCAGCGCCAACGGACAAAGCTACAATGAGCAGTTCTTC
>NA|few|TRBV14|TRBJ2-1
CASSSGSSYNEQFF
TGTGCCAGCAGCTCGGGAAGCTCCTACAATGAGCAGTTCTTC
>TRBD1|NA|TRBV30|TRBJ2-7
CAWSTGVGYEQYF
TGTGCCTGGAGTACAGGGGTTGGGTACGAGCAGTACTTC
>NA|NA|TRBV4-3|TRBJ2-6
CASSQDPRSGANVLTF
TGCGCCAGCAGCCAAGATCCGCGCTCTGGGGCCAACGTCCTGACTTTC
>NA|few|TRBV30|TRBJ1-2
CAWSQGGQDGYTF
TGTGCCTGGAGCCAAGGGGGGCAAGATGGCTACACCTTC
>NA|NA|TRBV7-2|TRBJ2-3
CASSYAGFLLSSTDTQYF
TGTGCCAGCAGCTACGCCGGCTTCTTACTTTCTAGCACAGATACGCAGTATTTT
>NA|NA|TRBV25-1|TRBJ2-2
CASSGTGELFF
TGTGCCAGCAGTGGGACCGGGGAGCTGTTTTTT
>NA|NA|TRBV6-5|TRBJ2-1
CASSYAGPENEQFF
TGTGCCAGCAGTTACGCGGGTCCGGAGAATGAGCAGTTCTTC
>NA|NA|TRBV6-5|TRBJ2-3
CASSVSGWTTDTQYF
TGTGCCAGCAGTGTCTCGGGCTGGACCACAGATACGCAGTATTTT
>NA|NA|TRBV29-1|TRBJ2-2
CSVEVFSNTGELFF
TGCAGCGTTGAAGTGTTCTCAAACACCGGGGAGCTGTTTTTT
>TRBD1|NA|TRBV7-9|TRBJ2-2
CASSAPTGGHGELFF
TGTGCCAGCAGCGCCCCGACAGGGGGCCACGGGGAGCTGTTTTTT
>NA|NA|TRBV27|TRBJ1-5
CASSLRLAGDQPQHF
TGTGCCAGCAGTTTAAGGTTAGCTGGGGATCAGCCCCAGCATTTT